This T cell receptor (beta chain) was sequenced during a study of cytomegalovirus exposure and HLA in healthy donors. Broader study findings: V- and J-gene trimming of TCR beta was linked (in a later analysis) to a missense DCLRE1C variant.

Concerning this clone: Its antigen is not known.

The ends lost 8 bases at V and 7 bases at J; junction bases unmatched: 25. The CDR3 runs to 18 residues. CDR1 is MNHEY and CDR2 is SMNVEV in the germline V gene (reference sequence). The study ran its PCR with 60 Vbeta and 13 Jbeta primers. Profiling relied on immunoSEQ multiplex PCR, and the TCRdb table lists in-frame clones only, not all of them. The data contain 150,000 to 200,000 clones, about 90% of them singletons. Sequenced: PBMCs. The TCR was taken from a girl less than two years old in good health and CMV-seronegative. V is TRBV27 and J is TRBJ1-1; 7 nucleotides line up with TRBD1. The CDR3 DNA follows: TGTGCCAGCCCCATCACCTTGACAGGGCCCGCGGTCTTGAATGAAGCTTTCTTT. Amino acid sequence: CASPITLTGPAVLNEAFF.